The 20 T cell receptor beta chains presented below share a single source sample, sequenced in a study of T cell changes during pregnancy in multiple sclerosis. Sequencing used immunoSEQ multiplex PCR; TCRdb keeps in-frame clones, though not all of them. The sample consists of about 33,000 clones, more than 75% of them appearing once. The source was CD4+ T cells from peripheral blood mononuclear cells, collected in the second trimester of pregnancy. The source of these receptors is a female donor in good health, enrolled as a control in a pregnancy study.

The V gene is TRBV5-1, the J gene TRBJ2-2, with TRBD1 identical over 8 bases. The germline V gene has CDR1 SGHRS and CDR2 YFSETQ. The CDR3 has 14 amino acids. V lost 4 bases, J lost 6 bases, and 5 bases stayed unmatched. CDR3 amino acids: CASSPGGASGELFF. The CDR3, as DNA: TGCGCCAGCAGCCCAGGGGGCGCTTCCGGGGAGCTGTTTTTT.

V and J are TRBV27 and TRBJ2-3, with 13 bases matching TRBD2. Germline lookup yields CDR1 MNHEY and CDR2 SMNVEV (reference sequence). The CDR3 runs to 17 residues. Germline trimming cut 4 bases from V and 1 base from J; bases unmatched to any gene: 5. CDR3 bases: TGTGCCAGCAGTTGGGGACTAGCGGGGATTGGCACAGATACGCAGTATTTT. This encodes CASSWGLAGIGTDTQYF.

The count of this clone is one. The CDR3 region is CASSQQGYEQYF. The CDR3 DNA sequence: TGTGCCAGCAGCCAACAGGGTTACGAGCAGTACTTC. The chain employs TRBV7-6 and TRBJ2-7; TRBD1 might be the D (6 bases). Trimming left V 5 bases short and J 4 bases short, with 9 bases between. This CDR3 has 12 residues. Looked up from germline, CDR1 is SGHVS and CDR2 is FNYEAQ.

The J gene is TRBJ2-7, the V gene TRBV19, with 8 bases lining up with TRBD1. This CDR3 has 13 residues. J gave up 5 bases and V 5 bases, and 5 bases lay outside the gene matches. Germline assignment: CDR1 LNHDA and CDR2 SQIVND (reference sequence). The CDR3 region has the DNA TGTGCCAGTAGTGTAACAGGGGGGAACGAGCAGTACTTC. Translating gives CASSVTGGNEQYF.

The chain combines TRBV21-1 with TRBJ1-2; the table gives TRBD1 as D, unverified against the DNA. TRBV21-1 is a pseudogene. The CDR3 is 16 residues long. The CDR3 region has the DNA TGTGCCAGCAGGGTAAGACCAGGGTTAAAGACCTATGGCTACACCTTC. Its protein product is CASRVRPGLKTYGYTF.

The V call is TRBV30, the J call TRBJ2-3; 8 bases are shared with TRBD2. From germline, CDR1 is GTSNPN and CDR2 SVGIG (reference sequence). The ends lost 5 bases at V and 2 bases at J; junction bases unmatched: 6. The CDR3 is 14 amino acids. The CDR3 is CAWGLAGTTDTQYF. Written as DNA, the CDR3 is TGTGCCTGGGGGTTAGCGGGGACCACAGATACGCAGTATTTT.

The chain combines TRBV7-2 with TRBJ2-5; 9 nucleotides line up with TRBD1. Losses at the gene ends were 1 base for V and 1 base for J; bases not matched to a gene: 1. The germline V gene has CDR1 SGHTA and CDR2 FQGNSA. The CDR3 contains 15 residues. The CDR3 sequence is CASSLGQGGQETQYF. The CDR3, as DNA: TGTGCCAGCAGCTTAGGACAGGGGGGCCAAGAGACCCAGTACTTC.

V gene TRBV5-4 combines with J gene TRBJ2-7; no clear D. The CDR3 totals 13 residues. V lost 4 bases to trimming and J lost 1 base, with 9 bases between them. Per the germline V gene, CDR1 is SGHNT and CDR2 is YYREEE (reference sequence). CDR3: CASSADTSYEQYF. CDR3 DNA sequence: TGTGCCAGCAGCGCTGACACGTCCTACGAGCAGTACTTC.

The chain combines TRBV10-3 with TRBJ2-1; 11 bases fit TRBD2. Germline CDR1 and CDR2: ENHRY and SYGVKD. With V trimmed by 6 bases and J by 3 bases, 4 bases remained unmatched. The CDR3 has 15 residues. CDR3 residues: CAIRSTSGNYNEQFF. For the CDR3, the DNA is TGTGCCATCAGATCGACTAGCGGGAACTACAATGAGCAGTTCTTC.

The genes are TRBV29-1 and TRBJ1-1; possibly TRBD1 for D (6 bases). The V and J ends lost 7 bases and 2 bases respectively, with 17 bases between them. The CDR3 consists of 14 residues. Germline V gene sequence: CDR1 SQVTM, CDR2 ANQGSEA. The CDR3 reads CSGAGETGNTEAFF. The CDR3 region has the DNA TGCAGCGGGGCGGGTGAGACAGGAAACACTGAAGCTTTCTTT.

The V gene is TRBV2, the J gene TRBJ2-3, with D tentatively TRBD2 (6 bases). The CDR3 extends over 15 amino acids. The germline CDR1 and CDR2 sequences are SNHLY and FYNNEI. Trimming cost V 8 bases and J 0 bases, with 15 bases left between them. Here the CDR3 reads CASGLWGTSTDTQYF. CDR3 nucleotide sequence: TGTGCCAGCGGTTTGTGGGGGACTAGCACAGATACGCAGTATTTT. The full variable domain, its missing parts supplied by reference TRBV2 and TRBJ2-3, is EPEVTQTPSHQVTQMGQEVILRCVPISNHLYFYWYRQILGQKVEFLVSFYNNEISEKSEIFDDQFSVERPDGSNFTLKIRSTKLEDSAMYFCASGLWGTSTDTQYFGPGTRLTVL.

Only a few counts were recorded for this clone. The chain has TRBV25-1 and TRBJ1-1; the D gene is possibly TRBD1 (5 bases). The CDR3 contains 15 residues. Trimming shortened V by 6 bases and J by 1 base, and 15 bases separated the two germline ends. The germline V gene encodes CDR1 MGHDK and CDR2 SYGVNS. CDR3 amino acids: CASRTTGRENTEAFF. Here the CDR3 DNA reads TGTGCCAGCAGAACCACGGGCAGGGAGAACACTGAAGCTTTCTTT. Looking up the rest from reference TRBV25-1 and TRBJ1-1 gives the full variable domain: EADIYQTPRYLVIGTGKKITLECSQTMGHDKMYWYQQDPGMELHLIHYSYGVNSTEKGDLSSESTVSRIRTEHFPLTLESARPSHTSQYLCASRTTGRENTEAFFGQGTRLTVV.

V is TRBV2 and J is TRBJ2-3; TRBD2 agrees at 7 bases. The V gene end was trimmed by 5 bases and the J gene end by 5 bases; junction bases not matched to a gene: 10. The CDR3 totals 15 residues. Germline loops: CDR1 SNHLY, CDR2 FYNNEI. The CDR3 DNA is TGTGCCAGCAGTCCACTCGGACTAGAGGGAGATACGCAGTATTTT. Translated, it gives CASSPLGLEGDTQYF. Variable domain in full (rest from reference TRBV2 and TRBJ2-3): EPEVTQTPSHQVTQMGQEVILRCVPISNHLYFYWYRQILGQKVEFLVSFYNNEISEKSEIFDDQFSVERPDGSNFTLKIRSTKLEDSAMYFCASSPLGLEGDTQYFGPGTRLTVL.

V is TRBV7-6 and J is TRBJ1-4; D might be TRBD1 (5 bases). The length of the CDR3 is 14 residues. Germline-derived CDR1 and CDR2 are SGHVS and FNYEAQ. Trimming stripped 2 bases from V and 6 bases from J, with 10 bases between. The CDR3: CASSLNGGDEKLFF. CDR3 coding DNA: TGTGCCAGCAGCTTAAACGGGGGGGATGAAAAACTGTTTTTT. Full variable domain (missing parts from reference TRBV7-6 and TRBJ1-4): GAGVSQSPRYKVTKRGQDVALRCDPISGHVSLYWYRQALGQGPEFLTYFNYEAQQDKSGLPNDRFSAERPEGSISTLTIQRTEQRDSAMYRCASSLNGGDEKLFFGSGTQLSVL.

This clone was detected only a few times. The rearrangement joins TRBV30 to TRBJ1-1; D possibly corresponds to TRBD1 (5 bases). The CDR3 is 16 amino acids. The V end was cut by 0 bases, the J end by 1 base, with 15 bases between. Germline CDR1 reads GTSNPN; CDR2 reads SVGIG (reference sequence). The CDR3 sequence: CAWSVPSGGRNTEAFF. In DNA, the CDR3 is TGTGCCTGGAGTGTACCTTCCGGGGGGAGGAACACTGAAGCTTTCTTT. Together with reference TRBV30 and TRBJ1-1, the CDR3 gives the full variable domain: SQTIHQWPATLVQPVGSPLSLECTVEGTSNPNLYWYRQAAGRGLQLLFYSVGIGQISSEVPQNLSASRPQDRQFILSSKKLLLSDSGFYLCAWSVPSGGRNTEAFFGQGTRLTVV.

This chain joins TRBV10-3 and TRBJ2-1, with TRBD2 identical over 8 bases. Germline assignment: CDR1 ENHRY and CDR2 SYGVKD. Trimming took 8 bases from V and 0 from J; bases not matched to a gene: 9. This CDR3 is 16 amino acids long. CDR3 nucleotide sequence: TGTGCCATCGCTAGGACTAGCCCTAGCTCCTACAATGAGCAGTTCTTC. Its protein is CAIARTSPSSYNEQFF.

The rearrangement uses TRBV10-3 and TRBJ2-1; D possibly corresponds to TRBD2 (5 bases). Germline CDR1 is ENHRY and CDR2 is SYGVKD. The CDR3 is 13 amino acids. Trimming stripped 3 bases from V and 8 bases from J, with 11 bases between. CDR3 in amino acids: CAISDRGEDEQFF. DNA of the CDR3: TGTGCCATCAGTGACCGGGGAGAGGATGAGCAGTTCTTC.

The rearrangement links TRBV5-1 to TRBJ2-1; 13 bases align to TRBD2. The J segment lost 7 bases and the V segment lost 4 bases, leaving 14 bases of the junction unmatched. Germline CDR1 reads SGHRS; CDR2 reads YFSETQ. The CDR3 length is 18 residues. CDR3 protein: CASSPGLAGPYTGNEQFF. The CDR3 region has the DNA TGCGCCAGCAGCCCGGGACTAGCGGGGCCATATACTGGGAATGAGCAGTTCTTC.

Comment on this clone: The junction differs from germline at one of its ends, possibly a read error. J is TRBJ1-2 and V is TRBV10-3; D call uncertain. The V gene's germline CDR1 is ENHRY and CDR2 SYGVKD. The CDR3 runs 12 residues. The CDR3 DNA reads TGTGCCATCAGTCAGTCCTCGGATGGCTACACCTTC. It specifies CAISQSSDGYTF.

V and J are TRBV6-1 and TRBJ2-7; D remains ambiguous. This CDR3 comprises 13 residues. Trimming cost V 3 bases and J 4 bases, with 10 bases left between them. Per the germline V gene, CDR1 is MNHNS and CDR2 is SASEGT. The CDR3 DNA reads as TGTGCCAGCAGTGAGGAGTTTTGGTACGAGCAGTACTTC. Its translation: CASSEEFWYEQYF.